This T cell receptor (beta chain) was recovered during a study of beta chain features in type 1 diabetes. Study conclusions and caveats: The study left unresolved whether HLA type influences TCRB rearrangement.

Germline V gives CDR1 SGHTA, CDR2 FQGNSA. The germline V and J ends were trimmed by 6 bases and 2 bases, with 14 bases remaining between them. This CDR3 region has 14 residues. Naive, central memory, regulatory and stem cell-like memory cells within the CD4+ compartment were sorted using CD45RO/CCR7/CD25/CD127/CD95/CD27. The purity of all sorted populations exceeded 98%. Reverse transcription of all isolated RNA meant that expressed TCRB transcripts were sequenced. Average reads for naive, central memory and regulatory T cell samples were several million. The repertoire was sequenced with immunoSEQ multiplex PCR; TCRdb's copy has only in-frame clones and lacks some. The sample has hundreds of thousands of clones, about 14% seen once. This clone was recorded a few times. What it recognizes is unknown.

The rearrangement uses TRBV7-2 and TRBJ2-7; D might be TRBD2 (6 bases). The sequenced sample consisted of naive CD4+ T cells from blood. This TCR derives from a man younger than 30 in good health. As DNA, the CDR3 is TGTGCCAGCAGTCTGGGGCGGGATACCTACGAGCAGTACTTC. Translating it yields CASSLGRDTYEQYF.